The clone carrying this TCR beta chain occurred many times. What it recognizes is unknown. V was clipped by 6 bases and J by 2 bases; unmatched bases: 8. Germline CDR1 reads DFQATT; CDR2 reads SNEGSKA (reference sequence). The CDR3 contains 14 residues. TCRdb reanalysed the RT-PCR reads using MiXCR and keeps one entry per CDR3 protein. The data show 400,000 to 650,000 distinct CDR3 sequences, around 7.7% seen once. This entry belongs to a study of response to subunit inactivated influenza vaccine. Study-level findings and limits: New T cells are recruited in small numbers by each seasonal influenza vaccination, according to the authors' suggestion.

The clonotype originates from a man in his fifties or sixties who received an inactivated influenza vaccine. This chain connects TRBV20-1 to TRBJ2-5, with 8 bases fitting TRBD2. The sequences come from PBMCs from blood, collected roughly 24 months after vaccination. The CDR3 nucleotides are TGCAGTGCCCTGCGGGGGGCCGGACAAGAGACCCAGTACTTC. It is translated as CSALRGAGQETQYF.